Listed below are T cell receptor beta chains from one sample, sequenced in a study of shared clonotypes between healthy human individuals. Only in-frame clones appear in the TCRdb table, and some are missing; sequencing was by immunoSEQ multiplex PCR. The data contain hundreds of thousands of clones, about 96% of them singletons. The sample taken for sequencing was naive CD8+ T cells sorted from blood. The receptors here all came from a woman in her 30s in good health. The CDR3 runs from the conserved cysteine through the conserved F or W. D genes are given only for firm matches. Clone size appears in some rows only: once, few, many, or a class for an expanded clone.

>-|TRBJ2-5|TRBV7-7|-
TGTGCCAGCAGCTTAGGTACGGGTCGGGAGACCCAGTACTTC
CASSLGTGRETQYF
>-|TRBJ2-7|TRBV29-1|-
TGCAGCGCTTGGACAGACCACCGAGGAACCTACGAGCAGTACTTC
CSAWTDHRGTYEQYF
>TRBD1|TRBJ2-7|TRBV29-1|-
TGCAGCGTCCAATCCTGGGACAGGGGAGACTACGAGCAGTACTTC
CSVQSWDRGDYEQYF
>-|TRBJ2-7|TRBV5-1|-
TGCGCCAGCAGCTTGCCGGGGGAAGACTACGAGCAGTACTTC
CASSLPGEDYEQYF
>-|TRBJ2-1|TRBV10-2|-
TGCGCCAGCAGTGAGCCCTCTGGCAATGAGCAGTTCTTC
CASSEPSGNEQFF
>TRBD2|TRBJ2-7|TRBV28|-
TGTGCCAGCATCTCACGTAGGTCTAGCGGGGTGGACTGGCTCGAGCAGTACTTC
CASISRRSSGVDWLEQYF
>-|TRBJ1-6|TRBV4-2|-
TGTGCCAGCAGCCAAGTAGAGCAGGGAGTGTCACCCCTCCACTTT
CASSQVEQGVSPLHF
>TRBD1|TRBJ2-7|TRBV7-8|-
TGTGCCAGCAGACAGGGGTATACCTCCTACGAGCAGTACTTC
CASRQGYTSYEQYF
>-|TRBJ2-7|TRBV29-1|-
TGCAGCGTTGAAGATAGTCTGACCTACGAGCAGTACTTC
CSVEDSLTYEQYF
>-|TRBJ2-5|TRBV7-9|once
TGTGCCAGCAGCTTAGCAATGGCAGAGCCCCAAGAGACCCAGTACTTC
CASSLAMAEPQETQYF
>-|TRBJ1-4|TRBV28|-
TGTGCCAGCAGTTTAATTTTTGGGACAAGCTACGGCCCAACTAATGAAAAACTGTTTTTT
CASSLIFGTSYGPTNEKLFF
>-|TRBJ2-3|TRBV29-1|-
TGCAGCGCCGCCCCGGGGGAGATGCACGCAGATACGCAGTATTTT
CSAAPGEMHADTQYF
>TRBD1|TRBJ2-7|TRBV27|-
TGTGCCAGCAGTACACTCCCCTCGACAGGGATCTCCTACGAGCAGTACTTC
CASSTLPSTGISYEQYF
>TRBD2|TRBJ2-1|TRBV4-1|-
TGCGCCAGCAGCCCCCAAGCTAGCGGACAATTATACAATGAGCAGTTCTTC
CASSPQASGQLYNEQFF
>TRBD1|TRBJ1-4|TRBV7-9|-
TGTGCCAGCAGCTCATTCGGAGGGACAGCTAATGAAAAACTGTTTTTT
CASSSFGGTANEKLFF
>-|TRBJ2-1|TRBV11-1|-
TGTGCCAGCAGCTTAGTCGGGCTCGGTGAGCAGTTCTTC
CASSLVGLGEQFF
>-|TRBJ2-1|TRBV7-6|-
TGTGCCAGCAGCTTCGAGTTGTACCGGGAAGGTTACAATGAGCAGTTCTTC
CASSFELYREGYNEQFF
>TRBD2|TRBJ2-3|TRBV11-2|once
TGTGCCAGCAGCTTAACTAGCGGGACCTCAGTACAGTCCGATACGCAGTATTTT
CASSLTSGTSVQSDTQYF
>-|TRBJ2-3|TRBV4-1|-
TGCGCCAGCAGCCAAGAATCGGCAGGGTGGGCAGATACGCAGTATTTT
CASSQESAGWADTQYF
>TRBD1|TRBJ1-3|TRBV7-9|once
TGTGCCAGCAGCAACGGACAGGGGGCAGGAAACACCATATATTTT
CASSNGQGAGNTIYF
>TRBD2|TRBJ2-2|TRBV9|-
TGTGCCAGCAGCGTTAGCGGGGGCACGAACACCGGGGAGCTGTTTTTT
CASSVSGGTNTGELFF
>-|TRBJ2-3|TRBV6-6|-
TGTGCCAGCAGTTATGTGGCGGGATGGGCAGATACGCAGTATTTT
CASSYVAGWADTQYF
>TRBD1|TRBJ1-2|TRBV7-9|-
TGTGCCACTCCAACCCGGGGTCGGGACAGGGTTAATCCTAACTATGGCTACACCTTC
CATPTRGRDRVNPNYGYTF
>-|TRBJ2-3|TRBV6-1|-
TGTGCCAGTAGCTTCGGCACAGATACGCAGTATTTT
CASSFGTDTQYF
>TRBD2|TRBJ2-5|TRBV27|-
TGTGCCAGCAGTTCCGGGACTAGCTTGGGAGAGACCCAGTACTTC
CASSSGTSLGETQYF
>-|TRBJ1-1|TRBV27|-
TGTGCCAGCGGAGGACAGTTCACTGAAGCTTTCTTT
CASGGQFTEAFF
>-|TRBJ2-1|TRBV4-1|-
TGCGCCAGCAGCCAAGCGGGTGGGCTTAACAATGAGCAGTTCTTC
CASSQAGGLNNEQFF